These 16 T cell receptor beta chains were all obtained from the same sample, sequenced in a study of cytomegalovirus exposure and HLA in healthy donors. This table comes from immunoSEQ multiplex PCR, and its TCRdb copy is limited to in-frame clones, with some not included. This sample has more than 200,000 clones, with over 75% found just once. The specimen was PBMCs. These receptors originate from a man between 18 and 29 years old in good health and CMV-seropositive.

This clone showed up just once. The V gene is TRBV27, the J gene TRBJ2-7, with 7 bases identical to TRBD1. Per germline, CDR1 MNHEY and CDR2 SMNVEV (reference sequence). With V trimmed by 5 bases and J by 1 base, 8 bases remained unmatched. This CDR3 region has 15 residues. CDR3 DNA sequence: TGTGCCAGCAGTAAACCGGGACAGCAATCCTACGAGCAGTACTTC. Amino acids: CASSKPGQQSYEQYF.

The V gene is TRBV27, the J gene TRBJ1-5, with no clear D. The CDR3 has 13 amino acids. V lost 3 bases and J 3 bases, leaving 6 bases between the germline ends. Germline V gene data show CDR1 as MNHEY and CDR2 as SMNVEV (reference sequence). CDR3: CASSFRDNQPQHF. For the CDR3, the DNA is TGTGCCAGCAGTTTCCGAGACAATCAGCCCCAGCATTTT.

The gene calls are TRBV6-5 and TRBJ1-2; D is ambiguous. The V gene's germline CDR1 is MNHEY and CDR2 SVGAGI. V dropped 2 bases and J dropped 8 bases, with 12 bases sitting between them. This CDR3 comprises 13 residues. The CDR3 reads CASSYASGGGYTF. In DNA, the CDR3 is TGTGCCAGCAGTTACGCTTCAGGAGGGGGCTACACCTTC.

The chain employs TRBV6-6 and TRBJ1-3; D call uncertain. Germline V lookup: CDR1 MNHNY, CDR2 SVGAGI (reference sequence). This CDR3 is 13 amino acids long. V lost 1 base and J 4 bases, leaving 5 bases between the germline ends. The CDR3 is CASSYLDGNTIYF. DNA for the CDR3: TGTGCCAGCAGTTACTTGGACGGAAACACCATATATTTT.

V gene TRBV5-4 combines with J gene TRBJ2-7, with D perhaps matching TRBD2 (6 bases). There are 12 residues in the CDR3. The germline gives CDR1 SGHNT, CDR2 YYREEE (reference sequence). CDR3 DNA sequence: TGTGCTACGGATGGGGAGGCGGGGGAGCAGTACTTC. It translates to CATDGEAGEQYF.

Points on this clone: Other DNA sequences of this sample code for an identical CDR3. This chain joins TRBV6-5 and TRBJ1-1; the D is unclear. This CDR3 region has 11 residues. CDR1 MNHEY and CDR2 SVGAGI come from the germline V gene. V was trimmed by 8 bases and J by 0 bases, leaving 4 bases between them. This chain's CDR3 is CASGLNTEAFF. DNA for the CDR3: TGTGCCAGCGGGCTGAACACTGAAGCTTTCTTT.

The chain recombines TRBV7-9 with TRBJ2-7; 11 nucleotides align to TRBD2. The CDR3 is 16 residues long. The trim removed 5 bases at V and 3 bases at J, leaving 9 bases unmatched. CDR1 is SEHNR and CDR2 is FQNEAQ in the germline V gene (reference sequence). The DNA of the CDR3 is TGTGCCAGCAGCCCCCGGACTAGCGGGCCCTTCTACGAGCAGTACTTC. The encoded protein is CASSPRTSGPFYEQYF.

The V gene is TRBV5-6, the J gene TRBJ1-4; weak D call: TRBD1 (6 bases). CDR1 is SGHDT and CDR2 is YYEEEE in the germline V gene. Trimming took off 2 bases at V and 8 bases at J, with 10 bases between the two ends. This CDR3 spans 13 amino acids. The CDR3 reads CASSLGGGEKLFF. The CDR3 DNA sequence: TGTGCCAGCAGCTTAGGGGGAGGGGAAAAACTGTTTTTT.

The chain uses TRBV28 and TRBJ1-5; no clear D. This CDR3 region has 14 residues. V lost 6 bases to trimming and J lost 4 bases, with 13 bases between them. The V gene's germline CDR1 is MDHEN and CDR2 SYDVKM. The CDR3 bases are TGTGCCAGCAGCTCGGACGGCCTAAATCAGCCCCAGCATTTT. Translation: CASSSDGLNQPQHF.

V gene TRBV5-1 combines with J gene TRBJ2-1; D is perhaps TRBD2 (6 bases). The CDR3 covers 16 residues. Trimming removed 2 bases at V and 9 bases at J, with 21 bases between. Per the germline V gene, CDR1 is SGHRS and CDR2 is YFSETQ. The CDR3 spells CASSFSAVSISGEQFF. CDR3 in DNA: TGCGCCAGCAGCTTTTCAGCGGTGTCGATTAGCGGTGAGCAGTTCTTC.

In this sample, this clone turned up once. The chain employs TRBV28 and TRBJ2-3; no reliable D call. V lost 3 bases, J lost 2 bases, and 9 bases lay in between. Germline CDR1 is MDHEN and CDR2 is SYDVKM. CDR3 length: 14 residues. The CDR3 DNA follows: TGTGCCAGCAGTTTTACCGGTGACACAGATACGCAGTATTTT. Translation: CASSFTGDTDTQYF. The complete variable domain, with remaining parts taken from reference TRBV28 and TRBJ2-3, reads DVKVTQSSRYLVKRTGEKVFLECVQDMDHENMFWYRQDPGLGLRLIYFSYDVKMKEKGDIPEGYSVSREKKERFSLILESASTNQTSMYLCASSFTGDTDTQYFGPGTRLTVL.

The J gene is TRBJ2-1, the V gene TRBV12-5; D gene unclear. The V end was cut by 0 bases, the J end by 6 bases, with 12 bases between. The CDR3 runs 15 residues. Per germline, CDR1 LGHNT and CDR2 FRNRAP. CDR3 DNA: TGTGCTAGTGGTTTGGTAGTAGGGTTATTCAATGAGCAGTTCTTC. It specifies CASGLVVGLFNEQFF.

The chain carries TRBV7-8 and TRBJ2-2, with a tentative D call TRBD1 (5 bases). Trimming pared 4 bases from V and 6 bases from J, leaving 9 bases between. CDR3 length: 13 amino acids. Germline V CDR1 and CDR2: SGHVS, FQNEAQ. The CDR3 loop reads CASSSQGSGELFF. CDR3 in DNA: TGTGCCAGCAGCTCGCAGGGTTCCGGGGAGCTGTTTTTT.

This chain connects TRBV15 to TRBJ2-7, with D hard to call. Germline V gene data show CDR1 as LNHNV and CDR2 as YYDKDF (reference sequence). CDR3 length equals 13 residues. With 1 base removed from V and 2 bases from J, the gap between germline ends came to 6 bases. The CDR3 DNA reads TGTGCCACCAGCAGAGGACTGACCTACGAGCAGTACTTC. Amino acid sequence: CATSRGLTYEQYF.

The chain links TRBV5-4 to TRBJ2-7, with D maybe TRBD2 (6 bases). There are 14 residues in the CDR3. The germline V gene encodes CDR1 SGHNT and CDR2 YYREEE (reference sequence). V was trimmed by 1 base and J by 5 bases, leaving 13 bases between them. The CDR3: CASSLSGSLDEQYF. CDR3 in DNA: TGTGCCAGCAGCTTGTCCGGGAGTCTTGACGAGCAGTACTTC.

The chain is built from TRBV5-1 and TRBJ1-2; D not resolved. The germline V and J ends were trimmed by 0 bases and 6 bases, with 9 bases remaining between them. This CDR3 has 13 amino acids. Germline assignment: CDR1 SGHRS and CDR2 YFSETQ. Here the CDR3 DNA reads TGCGCCAGCAGCTTGGTTTCTGGGGATGGCTACACCTTC. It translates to CASSLVSGDGYTF.